A single T cell receptor (beta chain) is shown here with its context. The data were obtained in a study of blood T cells in healthy people across ages. A second PCR, run for about 6 to 11 cycles, used a sample-barcoded 5' primer plus a J-beta primer mix. TCRdb re-derived calls from the 5' RACE reads in MiXCR, one entry per CDR3 protein. Of almost 1 million distinct CDR3 sequences detected, 51% appear once; the ten largest clones hold over 20%. The V and J ends lost 6 bases and 5 bases, in that order; junction bases with no gene match: 7. The CDR3 covers 13 residues. Germline V lookup: CDR1 DFQATT, CDR2 SNEGSKA (reference sequence).

The sample consisted of blood. The chain couples TRBV20-1 to TRBJ2-5, with TRBD2 identical over 9 bases. The TCR sequence derives from a woman aged 55-75 years in good health. The CDR3 DNA follows: TGCAGTGCCGCAAGCGGGAGGAAGGAGACCCAGTACTTC. Translating it yields CSAASGRKETQYF.